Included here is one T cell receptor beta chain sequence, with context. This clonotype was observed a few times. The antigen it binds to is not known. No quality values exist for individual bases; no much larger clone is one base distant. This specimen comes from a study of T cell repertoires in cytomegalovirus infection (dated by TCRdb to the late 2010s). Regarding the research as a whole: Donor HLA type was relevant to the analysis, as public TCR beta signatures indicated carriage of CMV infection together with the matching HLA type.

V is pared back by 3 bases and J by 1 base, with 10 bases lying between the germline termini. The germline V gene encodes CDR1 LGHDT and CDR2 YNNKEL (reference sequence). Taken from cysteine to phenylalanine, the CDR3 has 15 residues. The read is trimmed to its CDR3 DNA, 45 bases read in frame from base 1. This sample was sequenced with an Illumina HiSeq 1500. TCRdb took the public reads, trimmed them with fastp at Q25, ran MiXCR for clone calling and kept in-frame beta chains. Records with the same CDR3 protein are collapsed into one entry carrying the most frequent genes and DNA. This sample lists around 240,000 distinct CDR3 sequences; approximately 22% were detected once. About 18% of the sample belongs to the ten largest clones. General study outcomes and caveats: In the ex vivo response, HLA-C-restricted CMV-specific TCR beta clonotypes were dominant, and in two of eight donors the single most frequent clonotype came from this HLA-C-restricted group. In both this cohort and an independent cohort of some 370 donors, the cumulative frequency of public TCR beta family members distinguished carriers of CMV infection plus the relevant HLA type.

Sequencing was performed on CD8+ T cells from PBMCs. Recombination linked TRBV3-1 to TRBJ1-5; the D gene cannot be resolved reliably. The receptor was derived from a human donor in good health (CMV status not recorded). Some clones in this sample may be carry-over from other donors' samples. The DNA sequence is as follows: TGTGCCAGCAGCCAGGGGAGGGCCAGCAATCAGCCCCAGCATTTT. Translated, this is CASSQGRASNQPQHF.